This TCR beta chain was profiled in a study of cytomegalovirus exposure and HLA in healthy donors. Vbeta (60) and Jbeta (13) primers were used in the PCR. The table came from immunoSEQ multiplex PCR; TCRdb's copy has only in-frame clones and leaves some out. The table lists about 120,000 clones, about 75% of them singletons. Sequencing input: PBMCs. The sequence derives from a woman aged 40 to 55 in good health and CMV-seropositive.

For the CDR3, the DNA is TGTGCCAGCAGTGAAGCAGGGCGGGAGTCGGAGACCCAGTACTTC. Protein sequence: CASSEAGRESETQYF. The V call is TRBV2, the J call TRBJ2-5, with TRBD2 identical over 7 bases. The V gene end was trimmed by 0 bases and the J gene end by 5 bases; junction bases not matched to a gene: 6. In germline, CDR1 is SNHLY, CDR2 FYNNEI. CDR3 size: 15 residues.